Shown below are 29 T cell receptor beta chains from a single sample sequenced in a study of Graves' ophthalmopathy and Graves' hyperthyroidism. As the template, RNA transcripts were used to amplify TCR beta CDR3 regions. HTBI primers were used in a first-round RT-PCR, which preceded a second-round multiplex PCR. MiXCR was run by TCRdb on the multiplex PCR reads, yielding one entry per CDR3 protein. The sample holds about 400,000 distinct CDR3 sequences, roughly 14% seen once. The source material was peripheral blood. The receptors originated from a woman aged 18 to 35 with stable Graves' hyperthyroidism.

This clonotype was observed a few times. The chain is built from TRBV7-9 and TRBJ2-5; no clear D. There are 13 residues in the CDR3. CDR1 is SEHNR and CDR2 is FQNEAQ in the germline V gene (reference sequence). Trimming removed 8 bases from V and 0 bases from J, with 10 bases in between. The DNA for the CDR3 is TGTGCCAGCGGGGTCTCAGACCAAGAGACCCAGTACTTC. This encodes CASGVSDQETQYF.

This clonotype was counted at least ten times. The J gene is TRBJ1-1, the V gene TRBV20-1; D is ambiguous. CDR1 and CDR2 from the germline V gene are DFQATT and SNEGSKA (reference sequence). The CDR3 contains 15 residues. Trimming removed 0 bases at V and 6 bases at J, with 17 bases between. The CDR3 spells CSARDNGEGSAEAFF. DNA for the CDR3: TGCAGTGCTAGAGATAACGGTGAGGGTAGCGCTGAAGCTTTCTTT.

This clonotype was detected ten times or more. V and J are TRBV6-6 and TRBJ2-7; D gene unclear. Germline loops: CDR1 MNHNY, CDR2 SVGAGI (reference sequence). The CDR3 extends over 13 amino acids. V was pared by 6 bases and J by 5 bases, with 14 bases between. The CDR3 sequence: CASRNGFWNEQYF. The CDR3 region has the DNA TGTGCCAGCAGAAACGGATTTTGGAACGAGCAGTACTTC.

This clonotype has ten or more counts. The chain recombines TRBV27 with TRBJ1-1; 9 nucleotides match TRBD1. CDR3 length: 15 residues. Looked up from germline, CDR1 is MNHEY and CDR2 is SMNVEV (reference sequence). V lost 6 bases to trimming and J lost 3 bases; unmatched junction nucleotides: 8. The chain's CDR3 is CASSLHRGRDTEAFF. The CDR3 DNA reads as TGTGCCAGCAGCCTCCACAGGGGGCGGGACACTGAAGCTTTCTTT.

This clonotype was seen repeatedly, ten times or more. The chain has TRBV9 and TRBJ1-1; no definite D call. The CDR3 is 14 residues long. Germline V lookup: CDR1 SGDLS, CDR2 YYNGEE. Trimming took 1 base from V and 4 from J, leaving 11 bases between them. CDR3: CASSVRDLGTEAFF. CDR3 coding DNA: TGTGCCAGCAGCGTAAGGGATCTGGGCACTGAAGCTTTCTTT. Complete variable domain (other parts from reference TRBV9 and TRBJ1-1): DSGVTQTPKHLITATGQRVTLRCSPRSGDLSVYWYQQSLDQGLQFLIQYYNGEERAKGNILERFSAQQFPDLHSELNLSSLELGDSALYFCASSVRDLGTEAFFGQGTRLTVV.

This clonotype was detected ten times or more. This sequence joins TRBV6-2 or TRBV6-3 and TRBJ2-7; 9 bases line up with TRBD2. V shed 4 bases and J 3 bases; nucleotides not matched to a gene: 10. Germline assignment: CDR1 MNHEY and CDR2 SVGEGT. This CDR3 comprises 16 residues. Here the CDR3 reads CASSSKGGGAVYEQYF. The CDR3 region has the DNA TGTGCCAGCAGTTCCAAGGGCGGGGGGGCCGTCTACGAGCAGTACTTC.

This clonotype was seen at least ten times. This chain joins TRBV7-9 and TRBJ2-7, with 9 bases identical to TRBD1. Trimming removed 2 bases from V and 1 base from J; junction bases left unmatched: 3. The CDR3 extends over 15 amino acids. The germline CDR1 and CDR2 sequences are SEHNR and FQNEAQ (reference sequence). CDR3 sequence (DNA): TGTGCCAGCAGCTTATCCGGGACAGGGTCCTACGAGCAGTACTTC. Translated, it gives CASSLSGTGSYEQYF.

Notes on this clonotype: At one end the junction does not follow the germline gene, possibly because of a read error. The chain links TRBV29-1 to TRBJ2-4; D perhaps matches TRBD2 (5 bases). Germline lookup yields CDR1 SQVTM and CDR2 ANQGSEA. The CDR3 is made up of 16 amino acids. The CDR3 sequence is CSVRPARDLWENIKYF. The CDR3 DNA is TGCAGCGTTAGACCGGCCCGGGATTTGTGGGAAAACATTAAGTACTTC.

This clonotype was detected ten times or more. The chain employs TRBV18 and TRBJ2-5; D might be TRBD1 (5 bases). The CDR3 length is 15 residues. Germline lookup yields CDR1 KGHSH and CDR2 LQKENI. V shed 2 bases and J shed 0 bases, with 10 bases lying between them. The DNA of the CDR3 is TGTGCCAGCTCACCAACGGACACCCACCAAGAGACCCAGTACTTC. Amino acids: CASSPTDTHQETQYF.

At least ten counts were recorded for this clonotype. This rearrangement joins TRBV5-1 to TRBJ2-7, with D perhaps TRBD1 or TRBD2 (6 bases each). V was clipped by 4 bases and J by 2 bases, with 19 bases between them. The CDR3 spans 16 residues. Germline V gives CDR1 SGHRS, CDR2 YFSETQ. The CDR3, as DNA: TGCGCCAGCAGCCAGGGGCGGGGCGCACTGCCCTACGAGCAGTACTTC. Amino acids: CASSQGRGALPYEQYF.

This clonotype has just a few counts. This chain uses TRBV20-1 with TRBJ2-4, with 13 bases matching TRBD2. The CDR3 is 17 residues long. Germline V gives CDR1 DFQATT, CDR2 SNEGSKA (reference sequence). The trim removed 6 bases at V and 4 bases at J, leaving 12 bases unmatched. This CDR3 reads CSAHRTSGGPFKNIQYF. The CDR3 region has the DNA TGCAGTGCCCATCGGACTAGCGGGGGCCCTTTTAAAAACATTCAGTACTTC.

This clonotype was picked up many times. The genes are TRBV14 and TRBJ1-1; 7 nucleotides match TRBD1. V lost 2 bases to trimming and J lost 0 bases; unmatched junction nucleotides: 9. Per germline, CDR1 SGHDN and CDR2 FVKESK. The length of the CDR3 is 17 residues. CDR3 sequence reads: CASSQRRQGILNTEAFF. CDR3 coding DNA: TGTGCCAGCAGCCAAAGGAGACAGGGAATTTTGAACACTGAAGCTTTCTTT.

About this clonotype itself: This may be a read error: a much more frequent sequence differs by one nucleotide. The rearrangement uses TRBV25-1 and TRBJ2-5, with a possible D match to TRBD2 (7 bases). This CDR3 comprises 13 residues. Germline V gene data show CDR1 as MGHDK and CDR2 as SYGVNS. V lost 9 bases to trimming and J lost 1 base, with 12 bases between them. The CDR3 here is CARGGRGQETQYF. The CDR3 DNA reads as TGTGCCAGAGGGGGGAGGGGCCAAGAGACCCAGTACTTC.

This clonotype was observed at least ten times. This chain connects TRBV4-2 to TRBJ1-2, with D possibly matching TRBD1 (5 bases). The CDR3 consists of 13 residues. Germline-derived CDR1 and CDR2 are LGHNA and YNFKEQ. V lost 0 bases and J lost 8, with 10 bases in between. The CDR3 DNA follows: TGTGCCAGCAGCCAAGATCTTTGGGACGGCTACACCTTC. It codes for CASSQDLWDGYTF.

This clonotype occurred many times. The chain links TRBV5-1 to TRBJ2-2; 8 bases agree with TRBD2. V trimming: 0 bases; J trimming: 5 bases; junction bases outside the gene matches: 12. The germline gives CDR1 SGHRS, CDR2 YFSETQ. The CDR3 loop spans 18 amino acids. The CDR3, as DNA: TGCGCCAGCAGCTTGGCCCCCGTGGGTAGCGGGGCTACCGGGGAGCTGTTTTTT. The encoded protein is CASSLAPVGSGATGELFF.

The table lists this clonotype with many counts. The chain employs TRBV11-3 and TRBJ1-1; maybe TRBD1 (5 bases). This CDR3 has 11 residues. V lost 8 bases and J lost 3, with 7 bases in between. Germline loops: CDR1 SGHNT, CDR2 YENEEA. The CDR3 spells CASARDTEAFF. In nucleotides, the CDR3 is TGTGCCAGCGCCAGGGACACTGAAGCTTTCTTT.

This clonotype was found a few times. This chain links TRBV3-1 with TRBJ1-1; D remains ambiguous. Per germline, CDR1 LGHDT and CDR2 YNNKEL (reference sequence). V lost 4 bases, J lost 2 bases, and 14 bases lay in between. CDR3 length: 15 residues. CDR3 amino acids: CASSPHPTPNTEAFF. CDR3 in DNA: TGTGCCAGCAGCCCTCATCCTACACCTAACACTGAAGCTTTCTTT.

This clonotype was observed many times. The chain has TRBV19 and TRBJ2-5; TRBD2 aligns across 8 bases. The CDR3 covers 14 residues. Per the germline V gene, CDR1 is LNHDA and CDR2 is SQIVND (reference sequence). Losses at the gene ends were 6 bases for V and 5 bases for J; bases not matched to a gene: 8. The CDR3 bases are TGTGCCAGTAGACCGCGGGGGGAAGGGGAGACCCAGTACTTC. This encodes CASRPRGEGETQYF.

This clonotype was counted at least ten times. This sequence joins TRBV18 and TRBJ2-5; the D is unclear. V lost 3 bases, J lost 2 bases, and 10 bases lay in between. The CDR3 contains 14 residues. From germline, CDR1 is KGHSH and CDR2 LQKENI. The CDR3 DNA reads as TGTGCCAGCTCACCCGGGTCACCTCAAGAGACCCAGTACTTC. Encoded protein: CASSPGSPQETQYF.

With respect to this clonotype: A much larger clone lies one base from this, so it may be a read error. The rearrangement joins TRBV2 to TRBJ1-4; D unclear. CDR3 length: 13 amino acids. In germline, CDR1 is SNHLY, CDR2 FYNNEI. CDR3 protein: CAISTTTNEKLFF. In DNA form, the CDR3 reads TGTGCCATCAGTACCACAACTAATGAAAAACTGTTTTTT.

This clonotype was recorded many times. The chain carries TRBV15 and TRBJ1-3, with D possibly matching TRBD1 (5 bases). In germline, CDR1 is LNHNV, CDR2 YYDKDF (reference sequence). This CDR3 is 15 amino acids long. V was cut by 0 bases and J by 4 bases, with 10 bases left in between. Written as DNA, the CDR3 is TGTGCCACCAGCAGAGATTGGTCAGGGGGAAACACCATATATTTT. Translating gives CATSRDWSGGNTIYF.

This clonotype was seen many times. The J gene is TRBJ1-2, the V gene TRBV6-2 or TRBV6-3, with D maybe TRBD1 (6 bases). Trimming pared 6 bases from V and 7 bases from J, leaving 18 bases between. Germline assignment: CDR1 MNHEY and CDR2 SVGEGT. This CDR3 contains 14 residues. The CDR3 region is CASRMTGLVSGYTF. The CDR3 DNA reads as TGTGCCAGCAGAATGACAGGTCTGGTCTCTGGCTACACCTTC.

This clonotype occurred a few times. The CDR3 loop reads CSARDWGRTGELFF. CDR3 nucleotides: TGCAGTGCTAGAGATTGGGGCCGGACCGGGGAGCTGTTTTTT. The gene calls are TRBV20-1 and TRBJ2-2; a possible D gene is TRBD1 (5 bases). V gave up 0 bases and J gave up 5 bases, with 10 bases separating them. The CDR3 is 14 amino acids. Germline V CDR1 and CDR2: DFQATT, SNEGSKA (reference sequence).

This clonotype was recorded at least ten times. The J gene is TRBJ1-2, the V gene TRBV7-9; TRBD1 agrees at 12 bases. Germline lookup yields CDR1 SEHNR and CDR2 FQNEAQ (reference sequence). After removal of 5 bases from V and 8 bases from J, the junction contained 3 bases not matched to a gene. This CDR3 has 13 residues. Written as DNA, the CDR3 is TGTGCCAGCAGCGGGACAGGGGGCAAAGGCTACACCTTC. Its protein product is CASSGTGGKGYTF.

This clonotype was counted at least ten times. This sequence joins TRBV28 and TRBJ2-7; D is unresolved. The CDR3 has 12 residues. Germline V CDR1 and CDR2: MDHEN, SYDVKM. Trimming shortened V by 6 bases and J by 6 bases, and 12 bases separated the two germline ends. The CDR3 nucleotides read TGTGCCAGCAGCTTCTTACAGCGCGAGCAGTACTTC. This gives the protein CASSFLQREQYF.

The genes are TRBV5-6 and TRBJ1-1; 7 bases are shared with TRBD1. Germline V CDR1 and CDR2: SGHDT, YYEEEE. The ends lost 3 bases at V and 2 bases at J; junction bases unmatched: 7. CDR3 length: 15 amino acids. CDR3 residues: CASSWGTVINTEAFF. The CDR3 coding sequence is TGTGCCAGCAGCTGGGGGACAGTTATCAACACTGAAGCTTTCTTT.

The table lists this clonotype with a few counts. The chain links TRBV10-3 to TRBJ2-6; perhaps D is TRBD1 or TRBD2 (5 bases each). This CDR3 spans 16 amino acids. Germline V CDR1 and CDR2: ENHRY, SYGVKD. Trimming pared 9 bases from V and 0 bases from J, leaving 15 bases between. The CDR3 loop reads CAIRDGALSGANVLTF. The CDR3 DNA is TGTGCCATAAGGGACGGCGCCCTCTCTGGGGCCAACGTCCTGACTTTC.

This clonotype was picked up many times. J is TRBJ1-5 and V is TRBV19, with D possibly matching TRBD1 (5 bases). CDR1 and CDR2 from the germline V gene are LNHDA and SQIVND (reference sequence). The CDR3 length is 13 residues. V was clipped by 6 bases and J by 7 bases, with 13 bases between them. The CDR3 region is CASRMGGGQPQHF. The CDR3 region has the DNA TGTGCCAGTAGAATGGGGGGAGGGCAGCCCCAGCATTTT.

The genes are TRBV7-2 and TRBJ2-2; 8 positions agree with TRBD1. The germline CDR1 and CDR2 sequences are SGHTA and FQGNSA. The V and J ends lost 11 bases and 4 bases, in that order; junction bases with no gene match: 9. The CDR3 totals 14 residues. CDR3 nucleotides: TGTGCCGGAAACCAGGGGGCGCTCACCGGGGAGCTGTTTTTT. Its protein product is CAGNQGALTGELFF.